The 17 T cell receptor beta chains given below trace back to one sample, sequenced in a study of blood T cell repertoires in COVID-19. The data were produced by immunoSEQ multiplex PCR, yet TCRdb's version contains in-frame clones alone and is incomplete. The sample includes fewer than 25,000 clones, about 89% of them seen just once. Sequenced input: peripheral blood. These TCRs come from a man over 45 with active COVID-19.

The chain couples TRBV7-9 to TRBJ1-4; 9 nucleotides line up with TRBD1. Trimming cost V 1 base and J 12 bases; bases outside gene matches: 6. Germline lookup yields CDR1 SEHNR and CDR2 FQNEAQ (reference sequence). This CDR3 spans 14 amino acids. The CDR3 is CASSLEGTGRELFF. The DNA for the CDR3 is TGTGCCAGCAGCTTAGAGGGGACAGGGCGGGAACTGTTTTTT.

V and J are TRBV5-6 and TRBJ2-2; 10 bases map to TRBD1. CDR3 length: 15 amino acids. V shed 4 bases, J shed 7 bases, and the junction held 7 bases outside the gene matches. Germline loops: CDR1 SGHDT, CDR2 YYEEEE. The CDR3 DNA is TGTGCCAGCAGCACCGGGACAGGGGTTGTCGGGGAGCTGTTTTTT. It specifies CASSTGTGVVGELFF.

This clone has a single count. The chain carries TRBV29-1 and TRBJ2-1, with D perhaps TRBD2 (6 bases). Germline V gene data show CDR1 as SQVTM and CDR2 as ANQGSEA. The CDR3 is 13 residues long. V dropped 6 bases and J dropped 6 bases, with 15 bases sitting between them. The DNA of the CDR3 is TGCAGCGTGCCCCGAGGACTACTCAATGAGCAGTTCTTC. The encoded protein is CSVPRGLLNEQFF.

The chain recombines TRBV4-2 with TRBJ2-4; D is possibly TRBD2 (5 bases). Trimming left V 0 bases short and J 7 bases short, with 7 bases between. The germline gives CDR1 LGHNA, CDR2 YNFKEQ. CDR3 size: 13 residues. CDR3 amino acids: CASSQDRGNIQYF. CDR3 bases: TGTGCCAGCAGCCAAGATAGAGGGAACATTCAGTACTTC.

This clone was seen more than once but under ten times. The chain's CDR3 is CASSQKAGTGTVGELFF. The DNA of the CDR3 is TGCGCCAGCAGCCAAAAAGCCGGGACAGGGACGGTCGGGGAGCTGTTTTTT. The chain has TRBV4-1 and TRBJ2-2; 9 bases are shared with TRBD1. Germline assignment: CDR1 MGHRA and CDR2 YSYEKL. CDR3 length: 17 residues. The trim removed 2 bases at V and 7 bases at J, leaving 11 bases unmatched.

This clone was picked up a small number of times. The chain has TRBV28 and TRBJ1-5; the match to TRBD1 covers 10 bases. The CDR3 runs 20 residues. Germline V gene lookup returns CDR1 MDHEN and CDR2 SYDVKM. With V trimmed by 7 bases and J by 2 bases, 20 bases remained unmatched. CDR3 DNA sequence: TGTGCCAGCACCCCAACCAACCTGGGACAGGGGTCCTGGGGCAATCAGCCCCAGCATTTT. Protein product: CASTPTNLGQGSWGNQPQHF.

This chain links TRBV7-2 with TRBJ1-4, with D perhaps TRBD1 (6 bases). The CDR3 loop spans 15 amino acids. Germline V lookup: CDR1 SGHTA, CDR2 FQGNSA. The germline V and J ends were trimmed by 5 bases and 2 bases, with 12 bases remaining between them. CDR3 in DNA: TGTGCCAGCAGCCCCAACAGGGTGACTAATGAAAAACTGTTTTTT. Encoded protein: CASSPNRVTNEKLFF.

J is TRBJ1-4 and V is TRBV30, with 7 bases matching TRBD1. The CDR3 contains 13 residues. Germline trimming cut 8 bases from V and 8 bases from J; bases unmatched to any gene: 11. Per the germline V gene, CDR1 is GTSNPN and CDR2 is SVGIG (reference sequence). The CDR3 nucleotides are TGTGCCCAAGCGACAGGGACGAAGGAAAAACTGTTTTTT. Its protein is CAQATGTKEKLFF. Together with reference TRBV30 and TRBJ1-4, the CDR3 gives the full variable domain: SQTIHQWPATLVQPVGSPLSLECTVEGTSNPNLYWYRQAAGRGLQLLFYSVGIGQISSEVPQNLSASRPQDRQFILSSKKLLLSDSGFYLCAQATGTKEKLFFGSGTQLSVL.

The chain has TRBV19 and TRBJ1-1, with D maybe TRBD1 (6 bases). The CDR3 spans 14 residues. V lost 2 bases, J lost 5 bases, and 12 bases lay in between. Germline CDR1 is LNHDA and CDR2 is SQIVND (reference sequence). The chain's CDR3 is CASSISRRGTEAFF. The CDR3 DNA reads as TGTGCCAGTAGTATATCCCGCAGGGGAACTGAAGCTTTCTTT.

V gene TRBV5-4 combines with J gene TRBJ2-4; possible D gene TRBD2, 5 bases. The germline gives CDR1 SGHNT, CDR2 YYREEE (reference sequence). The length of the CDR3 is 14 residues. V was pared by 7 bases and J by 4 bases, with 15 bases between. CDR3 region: CASQNGLEKNIQYF. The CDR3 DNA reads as TGTGCCAGCCAAAATGGACTGGAAAAAAACATTCAGTACTTC.

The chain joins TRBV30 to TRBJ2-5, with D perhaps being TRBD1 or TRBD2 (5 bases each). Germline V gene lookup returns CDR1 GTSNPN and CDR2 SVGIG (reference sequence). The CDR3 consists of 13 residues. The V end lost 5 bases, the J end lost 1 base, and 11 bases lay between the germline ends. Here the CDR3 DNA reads TGTGCCTGGGAGGGGTACAGCCAAGAGACCCAGTACTTC. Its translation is CAWEGYSQETQYF.

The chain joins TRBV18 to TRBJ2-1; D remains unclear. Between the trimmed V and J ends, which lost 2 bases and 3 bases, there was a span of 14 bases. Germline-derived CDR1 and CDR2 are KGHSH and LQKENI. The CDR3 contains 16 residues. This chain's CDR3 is CASSPFAEFHYNEQFF. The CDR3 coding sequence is TGTGCCAGCTCACCATTCGCGGAGTTCCACTACAATGAGCAGTTCTTC.

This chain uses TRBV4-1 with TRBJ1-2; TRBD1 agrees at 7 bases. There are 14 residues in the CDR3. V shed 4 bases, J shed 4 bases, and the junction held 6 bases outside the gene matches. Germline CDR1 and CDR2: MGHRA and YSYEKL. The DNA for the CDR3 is TGCGCCAGCAGCCCCGCGGGACAGCCCTATGGCTACACCTTC. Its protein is CASSPAGQPYGYTF.

Here the CDR3 DNA reads TGTGCCAGCAGCCCACAGGGGCGCCAAAATTCACCCCTCCACTTT. Its protein is CASSPQGRQNSPLHF. The chain employs TRBV9 and TRBJ1-6; 7 bases map to TRBD1. V dropped 4 bases and J dropped 7; count of bases not matched to a gene: 8. This CDR3 is built from 15 residues. Germline V gives CDR1 SGDLS, CDR2 YYNGEE. The whole variable domain, filled in from reference TRBV9 and TRBJ1-6, reads DSGVTQTPKHLITATGQRVTLRCSPRSGDLSVYWYQQSLDQGLQFLIQYYNGEERAKGNILERFSAQQFPDLHSELNLSSLELGDSALYFCASSPQGRQNSPLHFGNGTRLTVT.

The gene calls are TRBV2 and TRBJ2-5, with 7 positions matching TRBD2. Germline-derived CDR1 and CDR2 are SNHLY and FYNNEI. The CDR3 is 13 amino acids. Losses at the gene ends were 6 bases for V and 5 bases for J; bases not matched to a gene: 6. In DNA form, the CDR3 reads TGTGCCAGCAGAGCCGGACTAGTTGAGACCCAGTACTTC. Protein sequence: CASRAGLVETQYF.

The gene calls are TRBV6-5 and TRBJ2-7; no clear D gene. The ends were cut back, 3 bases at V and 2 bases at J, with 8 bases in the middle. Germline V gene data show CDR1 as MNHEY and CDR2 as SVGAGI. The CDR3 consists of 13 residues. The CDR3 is CASSYGQPYEQYF. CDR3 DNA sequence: TGTGCCAGCAGTTATGGGCAGCCCTACGAGCAGTACTTC.

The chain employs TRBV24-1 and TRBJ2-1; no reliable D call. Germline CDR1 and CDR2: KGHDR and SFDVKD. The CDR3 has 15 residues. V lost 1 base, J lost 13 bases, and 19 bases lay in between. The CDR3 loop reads CATSDLISGKFAQFF. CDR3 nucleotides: TGTGCCACCAGTGATTTAATTTCAGGCAAGTTTGCTCAGTTCTTC.